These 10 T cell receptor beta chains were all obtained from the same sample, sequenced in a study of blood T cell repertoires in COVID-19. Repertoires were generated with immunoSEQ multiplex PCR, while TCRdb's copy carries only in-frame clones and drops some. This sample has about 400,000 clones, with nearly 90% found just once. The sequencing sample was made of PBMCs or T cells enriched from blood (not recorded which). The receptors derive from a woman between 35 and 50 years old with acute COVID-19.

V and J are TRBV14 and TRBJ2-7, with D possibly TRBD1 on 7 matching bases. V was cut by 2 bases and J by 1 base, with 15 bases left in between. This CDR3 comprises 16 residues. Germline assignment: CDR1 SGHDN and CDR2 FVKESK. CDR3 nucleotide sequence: TGTGCCAGCAGCCAAAGGGGCGGGACAGTTTCCTACGAGCAGTACTTC. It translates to CASSQRGGTVSYEQYF.

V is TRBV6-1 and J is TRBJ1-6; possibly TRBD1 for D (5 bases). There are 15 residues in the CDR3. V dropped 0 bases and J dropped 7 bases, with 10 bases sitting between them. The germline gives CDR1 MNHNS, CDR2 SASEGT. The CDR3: CASSEAHGQNSPLHF. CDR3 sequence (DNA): TGTGCCAGCAGTGAAGCGCATGGACAAAATTCACCCCTCCACTTT.

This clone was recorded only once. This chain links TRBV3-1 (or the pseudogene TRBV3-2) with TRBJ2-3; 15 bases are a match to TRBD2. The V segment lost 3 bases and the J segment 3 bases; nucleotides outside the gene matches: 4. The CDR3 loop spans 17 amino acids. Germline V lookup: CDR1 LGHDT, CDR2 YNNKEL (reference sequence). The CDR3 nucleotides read TGTGCCAGCAGCCAGGGACTAGCGGGGGGTTTGACAGATACGCAGTATTTT. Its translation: CASSQGLAGGLTDTQYF.

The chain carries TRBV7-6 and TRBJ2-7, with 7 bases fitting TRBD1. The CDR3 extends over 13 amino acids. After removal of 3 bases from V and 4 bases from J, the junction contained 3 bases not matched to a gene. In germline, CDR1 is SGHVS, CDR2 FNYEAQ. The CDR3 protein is CASSFRQGYEQYF. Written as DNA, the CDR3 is TGTGCCAGCAGCTTCCGACAGGGTTACGAGCAGTACTTC.

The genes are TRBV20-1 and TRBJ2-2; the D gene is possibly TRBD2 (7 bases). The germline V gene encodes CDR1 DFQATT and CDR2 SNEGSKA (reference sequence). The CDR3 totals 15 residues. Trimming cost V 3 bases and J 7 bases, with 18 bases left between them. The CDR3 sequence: CSASEGGPFDGELFF. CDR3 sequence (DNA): TGCAGTGCTAGTGAGGGGGGGCCTTTCGACGGGGAGCTGTTTTTT.

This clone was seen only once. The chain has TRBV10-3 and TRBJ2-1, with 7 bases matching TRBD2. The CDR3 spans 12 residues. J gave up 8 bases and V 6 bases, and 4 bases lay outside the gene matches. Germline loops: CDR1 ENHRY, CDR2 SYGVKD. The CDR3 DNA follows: TGTGCCATCAGGGCGAGCGGGGATGAGCAGTTCTTC. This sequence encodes CAIRASGDEQFF.

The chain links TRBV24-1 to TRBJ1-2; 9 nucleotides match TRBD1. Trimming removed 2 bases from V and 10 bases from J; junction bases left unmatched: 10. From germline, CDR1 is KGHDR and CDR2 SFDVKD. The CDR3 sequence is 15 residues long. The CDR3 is CATSDSSRDRADYTF. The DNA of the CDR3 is TGTGCCACCAGTGATTCTTCCCGGGACAGGGCTGACTACACCTTC.

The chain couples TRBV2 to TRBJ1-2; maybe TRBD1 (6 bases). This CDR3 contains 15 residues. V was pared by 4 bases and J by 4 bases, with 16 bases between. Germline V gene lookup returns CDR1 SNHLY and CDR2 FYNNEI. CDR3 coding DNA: TGTGCCAGCAGTGCGGATTCGGGGGGGGCCTATGGCTACACCTTC. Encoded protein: CASSADSGGAYGYTF.

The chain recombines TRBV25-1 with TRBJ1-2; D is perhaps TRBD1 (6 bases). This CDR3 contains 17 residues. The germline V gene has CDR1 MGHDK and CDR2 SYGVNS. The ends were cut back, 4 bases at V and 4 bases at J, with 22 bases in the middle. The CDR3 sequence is CASSAPLVQGRVYGYTF. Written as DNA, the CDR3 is TGTGCCAGCAGTGCACCCCTCGTACAGGGCCGCGTCTATGGCTACACCTTC.

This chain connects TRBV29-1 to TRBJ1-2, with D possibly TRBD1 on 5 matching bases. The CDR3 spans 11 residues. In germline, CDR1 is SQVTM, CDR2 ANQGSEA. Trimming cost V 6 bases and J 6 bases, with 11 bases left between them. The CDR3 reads CSVGKGDGYTF. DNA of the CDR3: TGCAGCGTCGGCAAAGGGGATGGCTACACCTTC.